The rows below give T cell receptor beta chains drawn from one sample of a study of blood T cell repertoires in COVID-19. TCRdb's table, derived via immunoSEQ multiplex PCR, lists solely in-frame clones and lacks some. This sample has over 120,000 clones, with 60% to 80% found just once. The sample was PBMCs or T cells enriched from blood (not recorded which). Every receptor here comes from a woman in her fifties or sixties who had recovered from COVID-19. Each CDR3 is given with its conserved first and last residue. The D gene is left open where the match is weak. Some rows have no size entry. The others give once, few or many, or a class for an expanded clone.

D gene: TRBD1; V gene: TRBV6-2/TRBV6-3; CDR3 length: 15; J gene: TRBJ2-7; clone size: .; CDR3 DNA: TGTGCCAGCAGTTACGACAGGGCCGGCTCCTACGAGCAGTACTTC; CDR3 protein: CASSYDRAGSYEQYF
D gene: .; V gene: TRBV27; CDR3 length: 11; J gene: TRBJ2-1; clone size: .; CDR3 DNA: TGTGCCAGCAGTTTTTCTAACGAGCAGTTCTTC; CDR3 protein: CASSFSNEQFF
D gene: TRBD1; V gene: TRBV7-9; CDR3 length: 15; J gene: TRBJ2-7; clone size: .; CDR3 DNA: TGTGCCAGCAGCCCAGGGACAGGGAAGACCTACGAGCAGTACTTC; CDR3 protein: CASSPGTGKTYEQYF
D gene: TRBD1; V gene: TRBV6-2/TRBV6-3; CDR3 length: 15; J gene: TRBJ1-5; clone size: once; CDR3 DNA: TGTGCCAGCAGTTACTTGGGACAGAACAATCAGCCCCAGCATTTT; CDR3 protein: CASSYLGQNNQPQHF
D gene: .; V gene: TRBV20-1; CDR3 length: 10; J gene: TRBJ2-1; clone size: .; CDR3 DNA: TGCAGTGCTAAGGAGAATGAGCAGTTCTTC; CDR3 protein: CSAKENEQFF
D gene: .; V gene: TRBV2; CDR3 length: 16; J gene: TRBJ2-2; clone size: .; CDR3 DNA: TGTGCCAGCAGGGCAGGTTCAGGGAAACACACCGGGGAGCTGTTTTTT; CDR3 protein: CASRAGSGKHTGELFF
D gene: .; V gene: TRBV28; CDR3 length: 18; J gene: TRBJ2-3; clone size: .; CDR3 DNA: TGTGCCAGCAGATACCTGGGGCCACCCTACGAGAAGATAGATACGCAGTATTTT; CDR3 protein: CASRYLGPPYEKIDTQYF
D gene: TRBD2; V gene: TRBV18; CDR3 length: 15; J gene: TRBJ2-7; clone size: .; CDR3 DNA: TGTGCCAGCTCACCGGGACTAGCGGGACGGGACGAGCAGTACTTC; CDR3 protein: CASSPGLAGRDEQYF
D gene: .; V gene: TRBV4-1; CDR3 length: 15; J gene: TRBJ1-4; clone size: .; CDR3 DNA: TGCGCCAGCAGCCAAGACCCAGGGAAGGGCGAAAAACTGTTTTTT; CDR3 protein: CASSQDPGKGEKLFF
D gene: TRBD2; V gene: TRBV7-9; CDR3 length: 17; J gene: TRBJ2-1; clone size: .; CDR3 DNA: TGTGCCAGCAGCTTAGAACTAGCGGGAGGGCCCTACAATGAGCAGTTCTTC; CDR3 protein: CASSLELAGGPYNEQFF
D gene: TRBD2; V gene: TRBV10-1; CDR3 length: 15; J gene: TRBJ2-1; clone size: few; CDR3 DNA: TGCGCCAGCAGTGAAGTTCTAGCGGGAGACAATGAGCAGTTCTTC; CDR3 protein: CASSEVLAGDNEQFF
D gene: TRBD2; V gene: TRBV19; CDR3 length: 15; J gene: TRBJ2-5; clone size: .; CDR3 DNA: TGTGCCAGTAGTGAAACTAGCGGGACCCGGGAGACCCAGTACTTC; CDR3 protein: CASSETSGTRETQYF
D gene: .; V gene: TRBV7-9; CDR3 length: 15; J gene: TRBJ1-5; clone size: few; CDR3 DNA: TGTGCCAGCAGCTCGACCGGGGGGGGCAATCAGCCCCAGCATTTT; CDR3 protein: CASSSTGGGNQPQHF
D gene: .; V gene: TRBV14; CDR3 length: 14; J gene: TRBJ1-6; clone size: .; CDR3 DNA: TGTGCCAGCAGCCAGATAGACAGAGGTTCACCCCTCCACTTT; CDR3 protein: CASSQIDRGSPLHF
D gene: .; V gene: TRBV11-3; CDR3 length: 14; J gene: TRBJ1-5; clone size: .; CDR3 DNA: TGTGCCAGCAGCCCGTTCACAGGGAATCAGCCCCAGCATTTT; CDR3 protein: CASSPFTGNQPQHF
D gene: TRBD1; V gene: TRBV2; CDR3 length: 17; J gene: TRBJ1-5; clone size: .; CDR3 DNA: TGTGCCAGCAGTGCCCGATGGACAGGGGGCTATAATCAGCCCCAGCATTTT; CDR3 protein: CASSARWTGGYNQPQHF
D gene: .; V gene: TRBV5-6; CDR3 length: 14; J gene: TRBJ1-1; clone size: .; CDR3 DNA: TGTGCCAGCAGCTTTTTCACAGGGACCACTGAAGCTTTCTTT; CDR3 protein: CASSFFTGTTEAFF
D gene: TRBD1; V gene: TRBV5-1; CDR3 length: 14; J gene: TRBJ1-4; clone size: few; CDR3 DNA: TGCGCCAGCAGCTTACAGGGGGCCAATGAAAAACTGTTTTTT; CDR3 protein: CASSLQGANEKLFF
D gene: .; V gene: TRBV29-1; CDR3 length: 12; J gene: TRBJ2-2; clone size: .; CDR3 DNA: TGCAGCGTTGTCAGGGGCACCGGGGAGCTGTTTTTT; CDR3 protein: CSVVRGTGELFF
D gene: .; V gene: TRBV5-1; CDR3 length: 13; J gene: TRBJ2-7; clone size: .; CDR3 DNA: TGCGCCAGCAGGACTCTCGAGAGCTACGAGCAGTACTTC; CDR3 protein: CASRTLESYEQYF
D gene: TRBD2; V gene: TRBV5-4; CDR3 length: 15; J gene: TRBJ2-1; clone size: once; CDR3 DNA: TGTGCCAGCAGCTTGGCCGCTAGCGGGGGCAATGAGCAGTTCTTC; CDR3 protein: CASSLAASGGNEQFF
D gene: TRBD1; V gene: TRBV2; CDR3 length: 15; J gene: TRBJ1-2; clone size: few; CDR3 DNA: TGTGCCAGCAGGGCTGACAGGGGCCGATTCTATGGCTACACCTTC; CDR3 protein: CASRADRGRFYGYTF
D gene: TRBD1; V gene: TRBV7-8; CDR3 length: 15; J gene: TRBJ1-2; clone size: .; CDR3 DNA: TGTGCCAGCAGCTCCGGACAGGGGGCCGGCTATGGCTACACCTTC; CDR3 protein: CASSSGQGAGYGYTF
D gene: .; V gene: TRBV27; CDR3 length: 16; J gene: TRBJ1-1; clone size: .; CDR3 DNA: TGTGCCAGCAGTTTCGGAGTGACAGGCCTGAACACTGAAGCTTTCTTT; CDR3 protein: CASSFGVTGLNTEAFF
D gene: TRBD2; V gene: TRBV7-2; CDR3 length: 16; J gene: TRBJ2-7; clone size: .; CDR3 DNA: TGTGCCAGCAGCCCAGGAGCGGGGGCCAACTCCTACGAGCAGTACTTC; CDR3 protein: CASSPGAGANSYEQYF
D gene: TRBD1; V gene: TRBV9; CDR3 length: 16; J gene: TRBJ2-1; clone size: .; CDR3 DNA: TGTGCCAGCAGCCCGACGACAGGGGGCGCTTTGAAACAGCAGTTCTTC; CDR3 protein: CASSPTTGGALKQQFF
D gene: TRBD2; V gene: TRBV20-1; CDR3 length: 11; J gene: TRBJ2-2; clone size: few; CDR3 DNA: TGCGCGGGGGGGCCCACCGGGGAGCTGTTTTTT; CDR3 protein: CAGGPTGELFF
D gene: TRBD1; V gene: TRBV14; CDR3 length: 14; J gene: TRBJ1-6; clone size: .; CDR3 DNA: TGTGCCAGCAGCCCTGGGACAGCTAATTCACCCCTCCACTTT; CDR3 protein: CASSPGTANSPLHF
D gene: .; V gene: TRBV23-1; CDR3 length: 12; J gene: TRBJ1-5; clone size: few; CDR3 DNA: TGCGCCAGCAGTCATGGGCTGCCTGACAAGCATTTT; CDR3 protein: CASSHGLPDKHF
D gene: TRBD2; V gene: TRBV2; CDR3 length: 15; J gene: TRBJ2-1; clone size: many; CDR3 DNA: TGTGCCATTCTGAGGAGCGGGAGAAAGAACAATGAGCAGTTCTTC; CDR3 protein: CAILRSGRKNNEQFF
D gene: TRBD1; V gene: TRBV9; CDR3 length: 15; J gene: TRBJ1-3; clone size: .; CDR3 DNA: TGTGCCAGCAGCGCAGGGGGGTCGGCTAGAAACACCATATATTTT; CDR3 protein: CASSAGGSARNTIYF
D gene: .; V gene: TRBV7-3; CDR3 length: 14; J gene: TRBJ1-1; clone size: .; CDR3 DNA: TGTGCCAGCAGCCCCGGGGGGCAAAACACTGAAGCTTTCTTT; CDR3 protein: CASSPGGQNTEAFF
D gene: TRBD2; V gene: TRBV7-9; CDR3 length: 16; J gene: TRBJ2-1; clone size: .; CDR3 DNA: TGTGCCAGCAGGGCACCGGGACTAGCGGGGGTCGATGAGCAGTTCTTC; CDR3 protein: CASRAPGLAGVDEQFF
D gene: TRBD1; V gene: TRBV29-1; CDR3 length: 14; J gene: TRBJ1-2; clone size: .; CDR3 DNA: TGCAGCGTATGGGGACAGACTACTAACTATGGCTACACCTTC; CDR3 protein: CSVWGQTTNYGYTF
D gene: TRBD2; V gene: TRBV5-4; CDR3 length: 12; J gene: TRBJ2-1; clone size: .; CDR3 DNA: TGTGCCAGCAGCTCGGGGGGGCCTGAGCAGTTCTTC; CDR3 protein: CASSSGGPEQFF
D gene: .; V gene: TRBV5-8; CDR3 length: 16; J gene: TRBJ1-1; clone size: .; CDR3 DNA: TGTGCCAGCAGAAACCTGCGGGGGACTACTAACACTGAAGCTTTCTTT; CDR3 protein: CASRNLRGTTNTEAFF
D gene: TRBD1; V gene: TRBV3-1/TRBV3-2; CDR3 length: 18; J gene: TRBJ2-7; clone size: once; CDR3 DNA: TGTGCCAGCAGCCCAGAACCCTCCCGGACAGGACTGACCTACGAGCAGTACTTC; CDR3 protein: CASSPEPSRTGLTYEQYF
D gene: .; V gene: TRBV6-5; CDR3 length: 14; J gene: TRBJ1-2; clone size: .; CDR3 DNA: TGTGCCAGCAGTTACTCCCCGGGTAACTATGGCTACACCTTC; CDR3 protein: CASSYSPGNYGYTF